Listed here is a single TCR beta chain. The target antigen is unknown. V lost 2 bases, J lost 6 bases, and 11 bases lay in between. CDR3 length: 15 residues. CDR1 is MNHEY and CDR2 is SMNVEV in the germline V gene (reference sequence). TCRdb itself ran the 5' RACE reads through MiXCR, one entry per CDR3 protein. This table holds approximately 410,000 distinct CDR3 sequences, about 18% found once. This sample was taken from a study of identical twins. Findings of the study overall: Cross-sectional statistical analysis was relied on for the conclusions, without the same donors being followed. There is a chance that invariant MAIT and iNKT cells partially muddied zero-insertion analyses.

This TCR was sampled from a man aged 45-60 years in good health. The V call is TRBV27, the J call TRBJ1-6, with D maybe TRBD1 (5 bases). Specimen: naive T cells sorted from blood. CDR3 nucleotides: TGTGCCAGCAGTTTAGAGGGGTCGGGTAATTCACCCCTCCACTTT. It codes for CASSLEGSGNSPLHF.